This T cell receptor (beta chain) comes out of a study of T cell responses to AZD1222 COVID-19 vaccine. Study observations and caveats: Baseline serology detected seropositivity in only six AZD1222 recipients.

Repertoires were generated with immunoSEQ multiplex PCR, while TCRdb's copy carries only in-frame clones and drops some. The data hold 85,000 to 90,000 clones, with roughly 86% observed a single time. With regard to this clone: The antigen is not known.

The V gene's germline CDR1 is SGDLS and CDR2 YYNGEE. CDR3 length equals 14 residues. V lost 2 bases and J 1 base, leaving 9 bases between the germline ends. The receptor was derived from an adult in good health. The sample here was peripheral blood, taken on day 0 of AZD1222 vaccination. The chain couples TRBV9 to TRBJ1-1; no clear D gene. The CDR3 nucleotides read TGTGCCAGCAGCGTCGGACCGAGGAACACTGAAGCTTTCTTT. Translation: CASSVGPRNTEAFF.